Each of the 21 T cell receptor beta chains below was sequenced from the same sample in a study of preoperative IRX-2 immunotherapy in early breast cancer. Assay used: immunoSEQ multiplex PCR; TCRdb lists only in-frame clones, some missing. The repertoire includes 60,000 or so clones, less than 95% of them detected once, and around 1.7% sits in the top ten. Treatment denoted: preoperative locoregional IRX-2 cytokine immunotherapy. Sampling was performed from a patient treated with IRX-2 immunotherapy. The receptors derive from a human donor with breast cancer.

The chain recombines TRBV19 with TRBJ2-5, with TRBD2 matching over 14 bases. This CDR3 is built from 16 residues. Germline V CDR1 and CDR2: LNHDA, SQIVND (reference sequence). The ends lost 9 bases at V and 3 bases at J; junction bases unmatched: 9. This CDR3 reads CASSRLAGGPEETQYF. For the CDR3, the DNA is TGTGCCAGCAGCCGACTAGCGGGGGGGCCGGAAGAGACCCAGTACTTC.

V usage is TRBV29-1 and J usage is TRBJ2-1; 7 bases map to TRBD2. Trimming took 3 bases from V and 3 from J; bases not matched to a gene: 11. The germline V gene has CDR1 SQVTM and CDR2 ANQGSEA. This CDR3 spans 16 amino acids. This CDR3 reads CSVEDASGQHYNEQFF. The CDR3 bases are TGCAGCGTTGAGGATGCTAGCGGCCAACACTACAATGAGCAGTTCTTC.

The rearrangement links TRBV27 to TRBJ2-1, with D perhaps matching TRBD1 (5 bases). Per the germline V gene, CDR1 is MNHEY and CDR2 is SMNVEV (reference sequence). V dropped 3 bases and J dropped 4 bases, with 7 bases sitting between them. The CDR3 contains 13 residues. The DNA for the CDR3 is TGTGCCAGCAGTTTCGACAGATACAATGAGCAGTTCTTC. Its protein product is CASSFDRYNEQFF.

This chain links TRBV7-3 with TRBJ2-1, with 10 bases matching TRBD1. The junction had 8 bases not matched to a gene; V was cut back by 5 bases and J by 4 bases. Germline CDR1 is SGHTA and CDR2 is FQGTGA. The CDR3 has 16 residues. CDR3 nucleotide sequence: TGTGCCAGCAGCCCCCAGGGGGACAGGGGTTACAATGAGCAGTTCTTC. This sequence encodes CASSPQGDRGYNEQFF.

A few counts support this clone. The chain links TRBV28 to TRBJ1-2; D not certain. V was cut by 6 bases and J by 4 bases, with 9 bases left in between. The CDR3 sequence is 12 residues long. Germline values: CDR1 MDHEN, CDR2 SYDVKM. This CDR3 reads CASSWRSYGYTF. The DNA for the CDR3 is TGTGCCAGCAGCTGGAGGAGCTATGGCTACACCTTC.

The rearrangement joins TRBV5-1 to TRBJ2-7; 10 positions agree with TRBD2. With 2 bases clipped from V and 1 base from J, the junction kept 3 bases outside the gene matches. The CDR3 is made up of 15 amino acids. Germline V lookup: CDR1 SGHRS, CDR2 YFSETQ. CDR3 sequence reads: CASSFTLAGSYEQYF. The CDR3 DNA is TGCGCCAGCAGCTTCACACTAGCGGGGTCCTACGAGCAGTACTTC.

The rearrangement joins TRBV7-2 to TRBJ1-3; D gene unclear. V lost 1 base and J 1 base, leaving 8 bases between the germline ends. This CDR3 has 15 amino acids. Germline V CDR1 and CDR2: SGHTA, FQGNSA. The DNA for the CDR3 is TGTGCCAGCAGCTTAGTTCGTCATTCTGGAAACACCATATATTTT. It specifies CASSLVRHSGNTIYF. Variable domain in full (rest from reference TRBV7-2 and TRBJ1-3): GAGVSQSPSNKVTEKGKDVELRCDPISGHTALYWYRQSLGQGLEFLIYFQGNSAPDKSGLPSDRFSAERTGGSVSTLTIQRTQQEDSAVYLCASSLVRHSGNTIYFGEGSWLTVV.

The chain recombines TRBV5-1 with TRBJ2-2; TRBD2 matches 12 bases. The V gene's germline CDR1 is SGHRS and CDR2 YFSETQ. CDR3 length equals 18 residues. The trim removed 3 bases at V and 5 bases at J, leaving 11 bases unmatched. CDR3 DNA sequence: TGCGCCAGCAGCTCCAATCTCCTAGCGGGAGGGTCGACCGGGGAGCTGTTTTTT. It specifies CASSSNLLAGGSTGELFF. Full variable domain (missing parts from reference TRBV5-1 and TRBJ2-2): KAGVTQTPRYLIKTRGQQVTLSCSPISGHRSVSWYQQTPGQGLQFLFEYFSETQRNKGNFPGRFSGRQFSNSRSEMNVSTLELGDSALYLCASSSNLLAGGSTGELFFGEGSRLTVL.

The V call is TRBV16, the J call TRBJ2-7, with D possibly being TRBD1 (5 bases). The CDR3 consists of 12 residues. Germline V CDR1 and CDR2: KGHSY, FQNENV. The V and J ends lost 10 bases and 6 bases respectively, with 16 bases between them. CDR3 nucleotide sequence: TGTGCCACCAGTCTTTCAAGGGGCGAGCAGTACTTC. This encodes CATSLSRGEQYF.

This rearrangement joins TRBV28 to TRBJ2-7; tentatively, D is TRBD1 or TRBD2 (5 bases each). Germline loops: CDR1 MDHEN, CDR2 SYDVKM. The CDR3 loop spans 17 amino acids. With 6 bases removed from V and 2 bases from J, the gap between germline ends came to 23 bases. In nucleotides, the CDR3 is TGTGCCAGCAGAGGAAGGGAGACAGCCAAATTTCCCTACGAGCAGTACTTC. It specifies CASRGRETAKFPYEQYF.

V and J are TRBV13 and TRBJ1-4, with a tentative D call TRBD1 (6 bases). V was clipped by 6 bases and J by 7 bases, with 15 bases between them. Germline assignment: CDR1 PRHDT and CDR2 FYEKMQ (reference sequence). The CDR3 consists of 14 residues. This chain's CDR3 is CASSQPGRGEKLFF. Here the CDR3 DNA reads TGTGCCAGCAGTCAACCGGGCAGGGGTGAAAAACTGTTTTTT.

This chain uses TRBV10-3 with TRBJ1-5; D remains ambiguous. Trimming cost V 8 bases and J 1 base, with 12 bases left between them. From germline, CDR1 is ENHRY and CDR2 SYGVKD. CDR3 length: 14 residues. CDR3 residues: CAIGGVGSNQPQHF. In DNA, the CDR3 is TGTGCCATCGGCGGGGTTGGAAGCAATCAGCCCCAGCATTTT.

Only one count was recorded for this clone. The chain has TRBV6-6 and TRBJ2-6; TRBD1 is a possible D gene (5 bases). The V and J ends lost 11 bases and 0 bases respectively, with 14 bases between them. The CDR3 has 15 amino acids. Per germline, CDR1 MNHNY and CDR2 SVGAGI (reference sequence). DNA of the CDR3: TGTGCCGCAGGGCGGCCCAACTCTGGGGCCAACGTCCTGACTTTC. Its protein product is CAAGRPNSGANVLTF.

The genes are TRBV13 and TRBJ2-7, with D possibly matching TRBD1 (6 bases). CDR3 length: 14 amino acids. The V and J ends lost 4 bases and 5 bases respectively, with 15 bases between them. Germline V gives CDR1 PRHDT, CDR2 FYEKMQ (reference sequence). The CDR3 spells CASSSGTGRNEQYF. CDR3 coding DNA: TGTGCCAGCAGCTCTGGAACAGGGCGGAACGAGCAGTACTTC. Together with reference TRBV13 and TRBJ2-7, the CDR3 gives the full variable domain: AAGVIQSPRHLIKEKRETATLKCYPIPRHDTVYWYQQGPGQDPQFLISFYEKMQSDKGSIPDRFSAQQFSDYHSELNMSSLELGDSALYFCASSSGTGRNEQYFGPGTRLTVT.

This chain joins TRBV7-9 and TRBJ2-1, with 9 bases lining up with TRBD1. This CDR3 is built from 15 residues. Trimming took 5 bases from V and 2 from J; bases not matched to a gene: 4. CDR1 and CDR2 (germline): SEHNR, FQNEAQ (reference sequence). CDR3 loop: CASSRTGGPYNEQFF. The CDR3 DNA is TGTGCCAGCAGCCGTACAGGGGGCCCCTACAATGAGCAGTTCTTC.

This chain connects TRBV10-3 to TRBJ2-3, with TRBD2 identical over 11 bases. The CDR3 is 15 amino acids. Trimming at V came to 5 bases and at J to 5 bases, leaving 6 bases not matched to a gene. CDR1 ENHRY and CDR2 SYGVKD come from the germline V gene. The CDR3 bases are TGTGCCATCAGTCGGTCCGGGACTAGCGGAGATACGCAGTATTTT. It yields the protein CAISRSGTSGDTQYF.

The gene calls are TRBV19 and TRBJ1-1; D is ambiguous. The CDR3 spans 13 residues. Germline V lookup: CDR1 LNHDA, CDR2 SQIVND (reference sequence). Trimming removed 2 bases at V and 2 bases at J, with 6 bases between. In nucleotides, the CDR3 is TGTGCCAGTAGTATACCCCCAAACACTGAAGCTTTCTTT. This sequence encodes CASSIPPNTEAFF.

V usage is TRBV2 and J usage is TRBJ2-3; no firm D call. Germline CDR1 and CDR2: SNHLY and FYNNEI. The CDR3 sequence is 17 residues long. Trimming shortened V by 6 bases and J by 2 bases, and 21 bases separated the two germline ends. CDR3 amino acids: CASRFPTDTSFTDTQYF. The DNA for the CDR3 is TGTGCCAGCAGATTCCCCACTGACACCAGTTTCACAGATACGCAGTATTTT.

This rearrangement joins TRBV11-2 to TRBJ2-1, with 8 bases matching TRBD2. CDR1 and CDR2 (germline): SGHAT, FQNNGV. The CDR3 runs to 16 residues. The V segment lost 6 bases and the J segment 4 bases; nucleotides outside the gene matches: 11. The CDR3 DNA follows: TGTGCCAGCAGACCAACTAGCGGACCTACGTACAATGAGCAGTTCTTC. Translation gives CASRPTSGPTYNEQFF.

The chain is built from TRBV5-4 and TRBJ1-1; possibly TRBD1 for D (6 bases). V shed 4 bases and J shed 1 base, with 14 bases lying between them. CDR1 and CDR2 from the germline V gene are SGHNT and YYREEE (reference sequence). CDR3 size: 15 residues. The chain's CDR3 is CASSEKRQANTEAFF. The CDR3 region has the DNA TGTGCCAGCAGCGAAAAGCGACAGGCGAACACTGAAGCTTTCTTT.

The chain uses TRBV28 and TRBJ1-2; 8 nucleotides align to TRBD1. Germline-derived CDR1 and CDR2 are MDHEN and SYDVKM. The CDR3 sequence is 13 residues long. With V trimmed by 0 bases and J by 6 bases, 0 bases remained unmatched. CDR3 coding DNA: TGTGCCAGCAGTTTATGGACAGGGGATGGCTACACCTTC. It is translated as CASSLWTGDGYTF.